The clone carrying this T cell receptor (beta chain) was found many times. Its antigen is unidentified. This record comes from a study of T cells after posttransplantation cyclophosphamide. Here immunoSEQ multiplex PCR was the method, and the copy in TCRdb shows in-frame clones only, minus some. This repertoire lists about 33,000 clones without singletons; roughly 1.1% sits in the top ten. Study-wide points: TRB overlap between skin or GI tissue T cells and blood was limited. Donor-recipient repertoire similarity was low at 1-2 months, rising over year one.

The sample was PBMCs. This clonotype originated in a girl aged 10 to 17 in good health, CMV-negative, and a related stem cell transplant donor.

The CDR3 reads CASSLDRGANGYTF. For the CDR3, the DNA is TGTGCCAGCAGCCTGGACAGGGGAGCTAATGGCTACACCTTC. The chain employs TRBV28 and TRBJ1-2, with TRBD1 matching 9 bases. V lost 6 bases, J lost 6 bases, and 8 bases stayed unmatched. This CDR3 has 14 amino acids. Looked up from germline, CDR1 is MDHEN and CDR2 is SYDVKM.